This TCR beta chain was sequenced for a study of CD4 T cells in relation to SARS-CoV-2 and coronaviruses. Study context: Shared crossreactive spike epitopes were mapped to their HLA restriction.

V shed 0 bases and J 7 bases; nucleotides not matched to a gene: 5. Germline CDR1 and CDR2: SGDLS and YYNGEE. The CDR3 covers 15 residues. Turning to this clone: What it recognizes is unknown.

Before the COVID-19 pandemic, during about 2011-2019, CD4+ T cells were taken from unexposed donors. CD4+ T cells were isolated from the cells after around 10 days of culture. Unexposed-donor CD4+ T cells were probed with SARS-CoV-2 S/N and four cold-coronavirus spikes, cells permitting. TCRdb's table, derived via immunoSEQ multiplex PCR, lists solely in-frame clones and lacks some. The sample lists about 27,000 clones; 76% were seen once. The sample taken for sequencing was CD4+ T cells from PBMCs, cultured in vitro. This chain links TRBV9 with TRBJ1-5, with 9 bases identical to TRBD1. This receptor was taken from a human donor in good health. The CDR3 DNA is TGTGCCAGCAGCGTAGGGACAGGGGAGGGACAGCCCCAGCATTTT. It codes for CASSVGTGEGQPQHF.